This entry lists 28 T cell receptor beta chains sequenced from one sample in a study of cytomegalovirus exposure and HLA in healthy donors. This PCR relied on a set of 60 Vbeta primers and 13 Jbeta primers. Repertoires were generated with immunoSEQ multiplex PCR, while TCRdb's copy carries only in-frame clones and drops some. The sample has some 130,000 clones, 65% to 80% seen once. Sequencing was carried out using PBMCs. The receptors were gathered from a middle-aged man in good health and CMV-seropositive.

The gene calls are TRBV28 and TRBJ2-7; tentative D call: TRBD2 (6 bases). The CDR3 extends over 13 amino acids. The germline gives CDR1 MDHEN, CDR2 SYDVKM. With 6 bases removed from V and 5 bases from J, the gap between germline ends came to 14 bases. The CDR3 loop is CASRAGSWNEQYF. In nucleotides, the CDR3 is TGTGCCAGCAGGGCGGGGTCTTGGAACGAGCAGTACTTC.

The genes are TRBV6-1 and TRBJ2-7; D is unresolved. Germline CDR1 reads MNHNS; CDR2 reads SASEGT. CDR3 length equals 15 residues. V lost 2 bases, J lost 3 bases, and 14 bases lay in between. The CDR3 reads CASSERGQQNYEQYF. In DNA, the CDR3 is TGTGCCAGCAGTGAAAGAGGTCAGCAGAACTACGAGCAGTACTTC.

The rearrangement joins TRBV7-9 to TRBJ2-7; TRBD1 matches 9 bases. Germline V gives CDR1 SEHNR, CDR2 FQNEAQ (reference sequence). The V and J ends lost 4 bases and 0 bases, in that order; junction bases with no gene match: 7. This CDR3 is 16 amino acids long. The CDR3 DNA sequence: TGTGCCAGCAGCTCCGTAGGGACAGGGATCTCCTACGAGCAGTACTTC. Amino acids: CASSSVGTGISYEQYF.

The chain has TRBV7-9 and TRBJ2-3; TRBD2 is a possible D gene (5 bases). Trimming left V 3 bases short and J 5 bases short, with 12 bases between. This CDR3 has 14 residues. In germline, CDR1 is SEHNR, CDR2 FQNEAQ (reference sequence). In DNA form, the CDR3 reads TGTGCCAGCAGCTTCGGACTCGGAGGAGATACGCAGTATTTT. Translation gives CASSFGLGGDTQYF. Full variable domain (rest looked up from reference TRBV7-9 and TRBJ2-3): DTGVSQNPRHKITKRGQNVTFRCDPISEHNRLYWYRQTLGQGPEFLTYFQNEAQLEKSRLLSDRFSAERPKGSFSTLEIQRTEQGDSAMYLCASSFGLGGDTQYFGPGTRLTVL.

The sample holds a few counts of this clone. The chain is built from TRBV7-9 and TRBJ2-7, with 7 positions matching TRBD1. The CDR3 extends over 15 amino acids. CDR1 is SEHNR and CDR2 is FQNEAQ in the germline V gene (reference sequence). The J segment lost 1 base and the V segment lost 1 base, leaving 4 bases of the junction unmatched. The CDR3 region has the DNA TGTGCCAGCAGCTTAGTGGACAGGAGATCCTACGAGCAGTACTTC. It translates to CASSLVDRRSYEQYF. Full variable domain (rest looked up from reference TRBV7-9 and TRBJ2-7): DTGVSQNPRHKITKRGQNVTFRCDPISEHNRLYWYRQTLGQGPEFLTYFQNEAQLEKSRLLSDRFSAERPKGSFSTLEIQRTEQGDSAMYLCASSLVDRRSYEQYFGPGTRLTVT.

V gene TRBV13 combines with J gene TRBJ2-7; 11 bases map to TRBD2. V was pared by 4 bases and J by 4 bases, with 9 bases of the junction left unmatched. The CDR3 length is 16 residues. Germline loops: CDR1 PRHDT, CDR2 FYEKMQ (reference sequence). CDR3 sequence: CASSYLTSGKRYEQYF. The CDR3 DNA reads as TGTGCCAGCAGCTACTTGACTAGCGGGAAGCGTTACGAGCAGTACTTC.

In DNA form, the CDR3 reads TGTGCCAGCAGCTTACCCCGACAGACAACTAACTATGGCTACACCTTC. This translates into CASSLPRQTTNYGYTF. The J gene is TRBJ1-2, the V gene TRBV7-9; D is possibly TRBD1 (5 bases). CDR1 and CDR2 (germline): SEHNR, FQNEAQ (reference sequence). The germline V and J ends were trimmed by 2 bases and 0 bases, with 13 bases remaining between them. The CDR3 contains 16 residues.

Turning to this clone: Compared with germline, one end of the junction differs, possibly owing to a read error. The chain is built from TRBV6-1 and TRBJ2-2; a weak D match, TRBD2 (6 bases). This CDR3 has 11 residues. The V gene's germline CDR1 is MNHNS and CDR2 SASEGT. The CDR3 DNA reads TGTGCCAGCAGTGAAGGGCTAGCCGGGGGATTT. This encodes CASSEGLAGGF.

CDR3 DNA: TGTGCCAGCAGGAACACCTTGGAGACCCAGTACTTC. Translated, it gives CASRNTLETQYF. The chain is built from TRBV27 and TRBJ2-5; D is unclear. CDR3 length: 12 amino acids. Germline V gene lookup returns CDR1 MNHEY and CDR2 SMNVEV (reference sequence). Trimming cost V 6 bases and J 5 bases, with 10 bases left between them.

For this clone: One end of the junction varies from germline; a read error may be responsible. The chain has TRBV7-9 and TRBJ2-3, with D unresolved. The CDR3 runs 14 residues. The germline gives CDR1 SEHNR, CDR2 FQNEAQ (reference sequence). This chain's CDR3 is CSSSLQRSTDTQYF. DNA for the CDR3: TGTTCCAGCAGCTTGCAGCGTAGCACAGATACGCAGTATTTT. Drawing the rest from reference TRBV7-9 and TRBJ2-3, the complete variable domain is DTGVSQNPRHKITKRGQNVTFRCDPISEHNRLYWYRQTLGQGPEFLTYFQNEAQLEKSRLLSDRFSAERPKGSFSTLEIQRTEQGDSAMYLCSSSLQRSTDTQYFGPGTRLTVL.

The chain uses TRBV27 and TRBJ2-2; 14 nucleotides agree with TRBD2. This CDR3 is built from 19 residues. J gave up 6 bases and V 5 bases, and 14 bases lay outside the gene matches. Germline V gene lookup returns CDR1 MNHEY and CDR2 SMNVEV (reference sequence). The CDR3: CASSGLAGGLDIIPGELFF. For the CDR3, the DNA is TGTGCCAGCAGTGGACTAGCGGGAGGCCTCGACATTATACCCGGGGAGCTGTTTTTT.

CDR3 DNA: TGTGCCAGCGGACTGGACAGTGATAATCAGCCCCAGCATTTT. It is translated as CASGLDSDNQPQHF. The V gene is TRBV28, the J gene TRBJ1-5, with D possibly TRBD1 on 6 matching bases. Trimming took 8 bases from V and 4 from J, leaving 15 bases between them. The CDR3 has 14 amino acids. Germline V gives CDR1 MDHEN, CDR2 SYDVKM.

J is TRBJ1-6 and V is TRBV9; a weak D match, TRBD1 (6 bases). The germline V gene has CDR1 SGDLS and CDR2 YYNGEE. The CDR3 spans 16 residues. V lost 3 bases and J lost 3, with 13 bases in between. The CDR3 spells CASSARGGLYNSPLHF. CDR3 nucleotides: TGTGCCAGCAGCGCCAGGGGCGGACTCTATAATTCACCCCTCCACTTT.

The chain couples TRBV29-1 to TRBJ2-2; 10 bases are a match to TRBD2. The CDR3 has 14 amino acids. The J segment lost 5 bases and the V segment lost 7 bases, leaving 7 bases of the junction unmatched. Germline V CDR1 and CDR2: SQVTM, ANQGSEA. CDR3 residues: CSARTSGGTGELFF. Here the CDR3 DNA reads TGCAGCGCACGGACTAGCGGAGGTACCGGGGAGCTGTTTTTT.

The V call is TRBV29-1, the J call TRBJ1-1; 9 nucleotides align to TRBD1. Germline V gives CDR1 SQVTM, CDR2 ANQGSEA. CDR3 length: 13 amino acids. V lost 8 bases to trimming and J lost 7 bases; unmatched junction nucleotides: 11. The CDR3 spells CSTWGQGHFEAFF. In nucleotides, the CDR3 is TGCAGCACCTGGGGACAGGGCCATTTTGAAGCTTTCTTT.

The chain is built from TRBV19 and TRBJ1-5; TRBD1 matches at 8 bases. This CDR3 has 15 residues. V dropped 7 bases and J dropped 4; count of bases not matched to a gene: 9. Looked up from germline, CDR1 is LNHDA and CDR2 is SQIVND (reference sequence). This CDR3 is CASMGAGGFNQPQHF. CDR3 DNA: TGTGCCAGTATGGGTGCAGGGGGCTTTAATCAGCCCCAGCATTTT.

This chain links TRBV27 with TRBJ1-2, with TRBD1 as a possible D gene (6 bases). The germline gives CDR1 MNHEY, CDR2 SMNVEV (reference sequence). V was shortened by 4 bases and J by 3 bases, with 12 bases between the two germline ends. The CDR3 has 14 amino acids. The CDR3 nucleotides read TGTGCCAGCAGTTATGGACAGAGGGACTATGGCTACACCTTC. It codes for CASSYGQRDYGYTF.

V is TRBV6-5 and J is TRBJ2-3, with D perhaps matching TRBD2 (5 bases). The CDR3 has 13 residues. V was clipped by 2 bases and J by 6 bases, with 9 bases between them. Germline CDR1 is MNHEY and CDR2 is SVGAGI. The CDR3 DNA reads as TGTGCCAGCAGTTACCCGGGAACCGATACGCAGTATTTT. Protein sequence: CASSYPGTDTQYF.

This chain joins TRBV6-5 and TRBJ1-1; no reliable D call. V was trimmed by 6 bases and J by 7 bases, leaving 9 bases between them. Per the germline V gene, CDR1 is MNHEY and CDR2 is SVGAGI. CDR3 length equals 11 residues. The CDR3 is CASRRVFEAFF. Written as DNA, the CDR3 is TGTGCCAGCAGGCGGGTATTTGAAGCTTTCTTT.

The chain recombines TRBV6-1 with TRBJ1-2, with 10 bases fitting TRBD1. With 3 bases clipped from V and 6 bases from J, the junction kept 1 base outside the gene matches. Germline assignment: CDR1 MNHNS and CDR2 SASEGT. The CDR3 has 13 residues. The CDR3, as DNA: TGTGCCAGCAGTGAGGGACAGGGGAATGGCTACACCTTC. This sequence encodes CASSEGQGNGYTF.

The chain has TRBV2 and TRBJ2-7; 11 bases are shared with TRBD1. Germline CDR1 SNHLY, CDR2 FYNNEI. The CDR3 consists of 14 residues. After removal of 6 bases from V and 4 bases from J, the junction contained 5 bases not matched to a gene. CDR3 region: CASSPGQGGYEQYF. The CDR3 DNA reads TGTGCCAGCAGCCCGGGACAGGGGGGGTACGAGCAGTACTTC.

The chain links TRBV7-9 to TRBJ2-5; TRBD1 matches 8 bases. The J call may be mistaken, given a closer DNA end match to TRBJ2-7. CDR1 is SEHNR and CDR2 is FQNEAQ in the germline V gene (reference sequence). The CDR3 runs to 14 residues. The CDR3 region is CASSPGQGAYEQYF. The CDR3 DNA sequence: TGTGCCAGCAGCCCCGGACAGGGAGCTTACGAGCAGTACTTC.

Only a few counts were recorded for this clone. This chain links TRBV6-5 with TRBJ2-2, with 7 bases aligning to TRBD2. V lost 6 bases to trimming and J lost 5 bases; unmatched junction nucleotides: 6. The CDR3 has 14 amino acids. The germline V gene encodes CDR1 MNHEY and CDR2 SVGAGI. The CDR3 DNA reads as TGTGCCAGCAGCCTTCCGCGGGGGACCGGGGAGCTGTTTTTT. Protein: CASSLPRGTGELFF.

This chain connects TRBV5-1 to TRBJ2-1, with 9 bases that match TRBD2. V shed 7 bases, J shed 3 bases, and the junction held 11 bases outside the gene matches. This CDR3 spans 16 amino acids. Germline V gene sequence: CDR1 SGHRS, CDR2 YFSETQ. The CDR3 bases are TGCGCCAGCGGGCCGGTAGCGGGAGTTAGCTACAATGAGCAGTTCTTC. This gives the protein CASGPVAGVSYNEQFF.

This clone was seen a few times. The CDR3 region has the DNA TGTGCCAGCAGCCTCCGGACAGGGGGGAACTACGAGCAGTACTTC. Translated, it gives CASSLRTGGNYEQYF. The chain employs TRBV9 and TRBJ2-7; 10 bases are a match to TRBD1. The junction had 7 bases not matched to a gene; V was cut back by 4 bases and J by 3 bases. Per the germline V gene, CDR1 is SGDLS and CDR2 is YYNGEE. The CDR3 has 15 residues.

Notes on this clone: Distinct nucleotide sequences in the sample also encode this CDR3. The chain employs TRBV7-9 and TRBJ2-7, with TRBD2 identical over 10 bases. CDR3 length equals 14 residues. Germline V CDR1 and CDR2: SEHNR, FQNEAQ (reference sequence). J gave up 7 bases and V 2 bases, and 5 bases lay outside the gene matches. The CDR3 DNA sequence: TGTGCCAGCAGCTTACTAGCGGGAGTTGGAGAGCAGTACTTC. This codes for CASSLLAGVGEQYF. Complete variable domain (other parts from reference TRBV7-9 and TRBJ2-7): DTGVSQNPRHKITKRGQNVTFRCDPISEHNRLYWYRQTLGQGPEFLTYFQNEAQLEKSRLLSDRFSAERPKGSFSTLEIQRTEQGDSAMYLCASSLLAGVGEQYFGPGTRLTVT.

This clone was seen a single time. The chain combines TRBV5-4 with TRBJ2-5, with 8 bases lining up with TRBD2. CDR1 is SGHNT and CDR2 is YYREEE in the germline V gene (reference sequence). CDR3 length equals 14 residues. With V trimmed by 4 bases and J by 5 bases, 7 bases remained unmatched. CDR3 nucleotide sequence: TGTGCCAGCAGCACCCAAGCGGGAGAGGAGACCCAGTACTTC. It yields the protein CASSTQAGEETQYF.

The chain is built from TRBV18 and TRBJ1-5, with 9 bases identical to TRBD1. V shed 0 bases, J shed 0 bases, and the junction held 0 bases outside the gene matches. This CDR3 is 16 amino acids long. Germline assignment: CDR1 KGHSH and CDR2 LQKENI. The CDR3: CASSPPGQGSNQPQHF. The CDR3 DNA is TGTGCCAGCTCACCACCGGGACAGGGTAGCAATCAGCCCCAGCATTTT.